The TCR beta chain described here comes from a study of shared clonotypes between healthy human individuals. Study information: Contributing individuals were a couple of females and three males aged 18 to 49.

General study findings and limits: The low donor count limited represented genetic and exposure-history diversity.

There were no recent acute infections or vaccinations among the donors, who were healthy HIV-negative adults. Generated by immunoSEQ multiplex PCR, the TCRdb table keeps only in-frame clones and is missing some. The sample carries under 600,000 clones, almost 80% recorded once. This clone has ten or more counts. Its specificity is not known. Other DNA sequences in the same sample also yield this CDR3. This CDR3 has 16 amino acids. Germline lookup yields CDR1 LGHNA and CDR2 YNFKEQ. The V and J ends lost 0 bases and 8 bases respectively, with 16 bases between them. The rearrangement uses TRBV4-2 and TRBJ1-4; tentatively, D is TRBD1 (6 bases). Sequences were obtained from PBMCs. This TCR came from a woman in her 40s in good health. Some clones in this sample may be carry-over from other donors' samples. In nucleotides, the CDR3 is TGTGCCAGCAGCCAAGATACAGGGCAGGGAGGAGAAAAACTGTTTTTT. The encoded protein is CASSQDTGQGGEKLFF.